This T cell receptor (beta chain) was sequenced in a study of blood T cell repertoires in COVID-19. Study as a whole: The United States, Italy and Spain were the sources of the acute and convalescent COVID-19 samples. The cDNA or gDNA used as material had been derived from T cells, B-cell-depleted T cells, or PBMCs.

In germline, CDR1 is SGHVS, CDR2 FNYEAQ. The CDR3 has 17 amino acids. Trimming pared 5 bases from V and 1 base from J, leaving 15 bases between. Per the authors' pipeline: Reference gene primer amplification gave nucleated cell count estimates. Sequencing used immunoSEQ multiplex PCR; TCRdb keeps in-frame clones, though not all of them. For V, J and clone size, that table is used; D and trimming come from the DNA. The table lists about 18,000 clones, approximately 90% of them singletons. The chain joins TRBV7-6 to TRBJ2-6, with D maybe TRBD1 (5 bases). The origin of this receptor is a human donor in a cohort sampled during active COVID-19. Sequencing used peripheral blood. CDR3 coding DNA: TGTGCCAGCAGCCCGGTACAGGCCGTATCTGGGGCCAACGTCCTGACTTTC. Protein: CASSPVQAVSGANVLTF.